These T cell receptor beta chains were read from a single sample in a study of T cells in narcolepsy. TCRdb's table, derived via immunoSEQ multiplex PCR, lists solely in-frame clones and lacks some. Of approximately 40,000 clones in the sample, about 91% are singletons; the top ten hold approximately 1.2%. Sequenced material: CD45RA- memory CD4+ T cells from PBMCs. These TCRs come from a human donor with narcolepsy. Each CDR3 is given with its conserved first and last residue. D genes are given only for firm matches. Clone size appears in some rows only: once, few, many, or a class for an expanded clone.

v_call: TRBV6-1
j_call: TRBJ1-2
clone_size: NA
d_call: NA
cdr3_aa: CASSGTLRNYGYTF
cdr3_nt: TGTGCCAGCAGTGGGACCCTGAGGAACTATGGCTACACCTTC

v_call: TRBV5-4
j_call: TRBJ2-7
clone_size: NA
d_call: TRBD1
cdr3_aa: CASSSRDRGYEQYF
cdr3_nt: TGTGCCAGCAGCAGCCGGGACAGGGGTTACGAGCAGTACTTC

v_call: TRBV6-5
j_call: TRBJ2-7
clone_size: NA
d_call: NA
cdr3_aa: CASKASASYEQYF
cdr3_nt: TGTGCCAGCAAAGCGTCCGCGTCCTACGAGCAGTACTTC

v_call: TRBV21-1
j_call: TRBJ2-1
clone_size: once
d_call: NA
cdr3_aa: CASSKASGRAGLLEINEQFF
cdr3_nt: TGTGCCAGCAGCAAAGCTAGCGGGAGGGCAGGCCTCCTTGAAATCAATGAGCAGTTCTTC

v_call: TRBV28
j_call: TRBJ2-7
clone_size: once
d_call: NA
cdr3_aa: CASSFGRSSYEQYF
cdr3_nt: TGTGCCAGCAGTTTTGGGAGATCTTCCTACGAGCAGTACTTC

v_call: TRBV29-1
j_call: TRBJ2-1
clone_size: NA
d_call: TRBD2
cdr3_aa: CSGGLAGGSYNEQFF
cdr3_nt: TGCAGCGGCGGACTAGCGGGGGGTTCCTACAATGAGCAGTTCTTC

v_call: TRBV7-9
j_call: TRBJ2-1
clone_size: once
d_call: TRBD1
cdr3_aa: CASSLEQGAYNEQFF
cdr3_nt: TGTGCCAGCAGCTTAGAACAGGGGGCCTACAATGAGCAGTTCTTC

v_call: TRBV9
j_call: TRBJ2-7
clone_size: NA
d_call: TRBD1
cdr3_aa: CASSPRRQGALYEQYF
cdr3_nt: TGTGCCAGCAGCCCTCGTAGACAGGGGGCTTTGTACGAGCAGTACTTC

v_call: TRBV30
j_call: TRBJ2-7
clone_size: NA
d_call: TRBD1
cdr3_aa: CAWTGQPPYEQYF
cdr3_nt: TGTGCCTGGACGGGACAGCCTCCCTACGAGCAGTACTTC

v_call: TRBV18
j_call: TRBJ2-7
clone_size: NA
d_call: TRBD2
cdr3_aa: CASSRESGRRTEQYF
cdr3_nt: TGTGCCAGCTCACGTGAGAGCGGGAGGAGGACCGAGCAGTACTTC

v_call: TRBV4-3
j_call: TRBJ1-2
clone_size: NA
d_call: NA
cdr3_aa: CASSRDSVYTF
cdr3_nt: TGCGCCAGCAGCCGCGACAGTGTTTACACCTTC

v_call: TRBV5-5
j_call: TRBJ2-5
clone_size: NA
d_call: NA
cdr3_aa: CASSFGHYQETQYF
cdr3_nt: TGTGCCAGCAGCTTTGGGCACTACCAAGAGACCCAGTACTTC

v_call: TRBV2
j_call: TRBJ2-1
clone_size: NA
d_call: NA
cdr3_aa: CASRLYNEQFF
cdr3_nt: TGTGCCAGCCGTCTCTACAATGAGCAGTTCTTC

v_call: TRBV6-5
j_call: TRBJ2-7
clone_size: NA
d_call: NA
cdr3_aa: CASSSTGHSNEQYF
cdr3_nt: TGTGCCAGCAGTTCCACAGGGCACTCCAACGAGCAGTACTTC

v_call: TRBV11-3
j_call: TRBJ2-2
clone_size: NA
d_call: NA
cdr3_aa: CASSLGGPVPGELFF
cdr3_nt: TGTGCCAGCAGCTTAGGAGGTCCAGTCCCTGGGGAGCTGTTTTTT

v_call: TRBV11-3
j_call: TRBJ1-1
clone_size: NA
d_call: TRBD1
cdr3_aa: CASSLEQGATEAFF
cdr3_nt: TGTGCCAGCAGCTTAGAGCAGGGGGCCACTGAAGCTTTCTTT